The rows below give T cell receptor beta chains drawn from one sample of a study of CD8 T cells in ankylosing spondylitis. Each CDR3 protein is one row after TCRdb ran MiXCR on the 5' RACE reads. The sample contains approximately 550,000 distinct CDR3 sequences, approximately 11% of which appear only once. The sample comprised blood, either unsorted or a sorted T cell fraction (not recorded which). The source is a male donor with ankylosing spondylitis. Each CDR3 is given with its conserved first and last residue. A D gene is named only where the DNA matches it firmly. Where a row states a size, it is once, few, many or the class of an expanded clone; other rows omit it.

clone_size d_call j_call v_call cdr3_length cdr3_aa cdr3_nt
- - TRBJ2-5 TRBV5-1 14 CASSSDSTQETQYF TGCGCCAGCAGTTCGGACAGCACCCAAGAGACCCAGTACTTC
few - TRBJ2-5 TRBV5-1 13 CASGRRTQETQYF TGCGCCAGCGGACGACGGACCCAAGAGACCCAGTACTTC
- - TRBJ2-1 TRBV11-2 16 CASSPLRSSSYNEQFF TGTGCCAGCAGCCCTTTGCGTTCCAGCTCCTACAATGAGCAGTTCTTC
many - TRBJ1-3 TRBV5-1 14 CASSVTGPGNTIYF TGCGCCAGCAGCGTGACAGGACCTGGAAACACCATATATTTT
few - TRBJ1-2 TRBV4-2 13 CASSQDRQSGYTF TGTGCCAGCAGCCAAGACAGGCAGAGTGGCTACACCTTC
- - TRBJ2-6 TRBV6-1 14 CASTTGPGANVLTF TGTGCCAGCACGACAGGTCCCGGGGCCAACGTCCTGACTTTC
few - TRBJ1-5 TRBV2 12 CASDTENQPQHF TGTGCCAGCGATACCGAGAATCAGCCCCAGCATTTT
- TRBD2 TRBJ2-2 TRBV20-1 17 CSARDRLASGKTGELFF TGCAGTGCTAGAGATCGATTGGCTAGCGGAAAGACCGGGGAGCTGTTTTTT
few - TRBJ2-7 TRBV11-2 18 CASSPRARGLRRSYEQYF TGTGCCAGCAGCCCCCGAGCTCGGGGTCTTCGGAGATCCTACGAGCAGTACTTC
few - TRBJ1-4 TRBV5-1 15 CASSLAGMNNEKLFF TGCGCCAGCAGCTTGGCTGGGATGAATAATGAAAAACTGTTTTTT
- TRBD1 TRBJ2-2 TRBV24-1 14 CANSGQVDTGELFF TGTGCCAACTCGGGACAGGTCGACACCGGGGAGCTGTTTTTT
few - TRBJ2-2 TRBV5-5 14 CASSGYANTGELFF TGTGCCAGCAGCGGGTACGCGAACACCGGGGAGCTGTTTTTT
few - TRBJ2-3 TRBV12-5 15 CASGFSSSSADTQYF TGTGCTAGTGGTTTCTCATCCTCTAGTGCAGATACGCAGTATTTT
- TRBD2 TRBJ2-1 TRBV9 17 CASSVGGLAGVLNEQFF TGTGCCAGCAGCGTAGGCGGACTAGCGGGTGTTCTCAATGAGCAGTTCTTC
- - TRBJ2-7 TRBV7-2 14 CASSLVRALNEQYF TGTGCCAGCAGCTTAGTTCGCGCATTGAACGAGCAGTACTTC
- - TRBJ1-1 TRBV20-1 13 CSASYGGDTEAFF TGCAGTGCTAGTTACGGGGGAGACACTGAAGCTTTCTTT
few TRBD1 TRBJ2-2 TRBV24-1 17 CATSDTGQAPNTGELFF TGTGCCACCAGTGATACGGGACAGGCGCCGAACACCGGGGAGCTGTTTTTT
- - TRBJ2-3 TRBV28 15 CASSLIRGGADTQYF TGTGCCAGCAGTTTAATACGTGGGGGAGCAGATACGCAGTATTTT
- - TRBJ1-3 TRBV18 16 CASSPDSLRSGNTIYF TGTGCCAGCTCACCAGACAGCCTACGCTCTGGAAACACCATATATTTT
few TRBD1 TRBJ2-7 TRBV2 14 CASRARTGVHEQYF TGTGCCAGCAGGGCTCGGACAGGGGTTCACGAGCAGTACTTC
- TRBD2 TRBJ2-6 TRBV5-1 20 CASSSPREAGASLGANVLTF TGCGCCAGCAGCTCCCCCCGGGAAGCGGGAGCCTCCCTCGGGGCCAACGTCCTGACTTTC
few - TRBJ2-1 TRBV11-2 13 CAISRTTYNEQFF TGTGCCATCTCGCGAACGACCTACAATGAGCAGTTCTTC
few - TRBJ2-2 TRBV7-2 15 CASSSTAGNTGELFF TGTGCCAGCAGCTCCACGGCGGGGAACACCGGGGAGCTGTTTTTT
many - TRBJ2-1 TRBV12-3/TRBV12-4 15 CASSLSASSYNEQFF TGCGCCAGCAGTCTAAGCGCGAGCTCCTACAATGAGCAGTTCTTC
- - TRBJ2-3 TRBV20-1 16 CSARGYGRDPTDTQYF TGCAGTGCTAGAGGTTACGGTCGGGATCCCACAGATACGCAGTATTTT